This TCR beta chain is from a study of blood T cell repertoires in COVID-19 (dated by TCRdb to the early 2020s). Background for the entire study: Samples from collaborators originated in the United States, Italy and Spain and spanned both the acute and convalescent phases of COVID-19. The material from the prospective study consisted of cDNA or gDNA derived from T cells, B-cell-depleted T cells, or PBMCs. The dataset comprised deeply sampled blood TCRbeta repertoires from subjects exposed to, actively infected with, or recovered from COVID-19. A freely available public database, intended as a resource for researchers studying the immune response to SARS-CoV-2, is where the repertoires were released. The samples were drawn from the first 160 participants of the ongoing ImmuneRACE study and from about 1,200 subjects provided by 6 global collaborators. Sample metadata almost always included a de-identified subject ID, COVID-19 status, age in years and sex. Where HLA class I and class II types were available, the types were taken from metadata supplied by the sample provider, not from assay-based typing.

On this clone: The clone's antigen remains unknown. Base qualities are not provided; no much larger clone lies one nucleotide away.

What the work shows at the level of the full study, not this receptor alone: How much clinical and demographic metadata was included differed by source and by participant, and the metadata was provided uncurated.

The immunoSEQ Assay, a bias-controlled multiplex PCR, was used to amplify TCRbeta CDR3 regions from genomic DNA. From the authors' description of their analysis: The number of nucleated cells in each sample was estimated from the amplification of reference gene primers within the assay. Sequence reads were collapsed and filtered to measure the absolute abundance of every unique TCRbeta CDR3 rearrangement. For each sample, productive Simpson clonality was calculated as the square root of Simpson's diversity index over productive rearrangements. This immuneACCESS table, as held by TCRdb, lists in-frame sequences with V and J called but not all clones. Of the missing ones, under half trace to an unresolved V gene in checked studies; the others have no known cause. V and J calls and clone size follow that table, whereas D and trimming were derived from the DNA. The sample table lists roughly 97,000 clones, approximately 82% of them with a count of one. The ten top clones hold 10% of the sample.

Whole blood was collected in K2EDTA tubes by collaborating institutions according to the institutions' own protocols. Collaborator samples were shipped for TCRbeta analysis as frozen whole blood, isolated PBMCs, or DNA extracted from either sample type. The specimen was peripheral blood. The TCR sequence derives from a man aged 65 to 85 with acute or convalescent COVID-19.

The CDR3 amino acid sequence is: CASSYSTAGGRETQYF. The nucleotides read TGTGCCAGCAGTTACTCGACCGCGGGAGGTAGGGAGACCCAGTACTTC. The V and J segments used are TRBV6-2 or TRBV6-3 and TRBJ2-5; TRBD2 aligns with 8 central bases. Taken from the germline V gene, the CDR1 and CDR2 loops are MNHEY and SVGEGT. The CDR3 runs 16 residues from the cysteine to the phenylalanine. This entry keeps only the CDR3 DNA: 48 bases, framed from base 1. V and J are trimmed by 0 bases and 5 bases, and the gene matches miss 8 bases of the junction.